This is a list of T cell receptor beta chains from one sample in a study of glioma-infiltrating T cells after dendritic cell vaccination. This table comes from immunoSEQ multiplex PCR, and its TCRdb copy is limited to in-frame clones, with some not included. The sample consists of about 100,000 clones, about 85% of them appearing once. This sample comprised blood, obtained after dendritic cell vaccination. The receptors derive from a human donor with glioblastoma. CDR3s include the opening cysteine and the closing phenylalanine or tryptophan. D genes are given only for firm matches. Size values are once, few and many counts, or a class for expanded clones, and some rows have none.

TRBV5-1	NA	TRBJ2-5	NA	TGCGCCAGCAGCCGGACTTCGTACCAAGAGACCCAGTACTTC	CASSRTSYQETQYF
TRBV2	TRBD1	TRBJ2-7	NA	TGTGCCAGCGTCGTGGGACAGGGACGTTACGAGCAGTACTTC	CASVVGQGRYEQYF
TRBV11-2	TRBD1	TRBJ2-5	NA	TGTGCCAGCAGCCACAGGGGTGAAGCTTCGGAGACCCAGTACTTC	CASSHRGEASETQYF
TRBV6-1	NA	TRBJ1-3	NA	TGTGCCAGCTCTCCCACAGGCTCTGGAAACACCATATATTTT	CASSPTGSGNTIYF
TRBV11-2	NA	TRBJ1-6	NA	TGTGCCAGCAGCTTACGCCCTCAGTTGGCCCTCCACTTT	CASSLRPQLALHF
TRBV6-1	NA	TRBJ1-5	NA	TGTGCCAGCAGTGTAACAGGGTATAGCAATCAGCCCCAGCATTTT	CASSVTGYSNQPQHF
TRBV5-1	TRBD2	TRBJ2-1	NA	TGCGCCAGCAGCTTGGAGGGGACTAGTCACAATGAGCAGTTCTTC	CASSLEGTSHNEQFF
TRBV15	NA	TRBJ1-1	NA	TGTGCCACCAGCAGAGGTCAGAACACTGAAGCTTTCTTT	CATSRGQNTEAFF
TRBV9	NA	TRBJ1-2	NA	TGTGCCAGCAGCGTAGGGTCCGGAGGGGCAGGGATCTATGGCTACACCTTC	CASSVGSGGAGIYGYTF
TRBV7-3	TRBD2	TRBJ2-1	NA	TGTGCCAGCAGCTTAACTAGCGGGCTTTACAATGAGCAGTTCTTC	CASSLTSGLYNEQFF
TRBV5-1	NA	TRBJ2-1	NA	TGCGCCAGCAGCTTACAGGTGGCCTACAATGAGCAGTTCTTC	CASSLQVAYNEQFF
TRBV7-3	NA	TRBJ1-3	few	TGTGCCAGCAGCTTGGACAATAACGGAAACACCATATATTTT	CASSLDNNGNTIYF
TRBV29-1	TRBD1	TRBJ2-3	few	TGCAGCGTTCGGGACAGGGGACGAAGCACAGATACGCAGTATTTT	CSVRDRGRSTDTQYF
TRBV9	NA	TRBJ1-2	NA	TGTGCCAGCAGTCCTACCGGGACAACGAGTCGAATATATGGCTACACCTTC	CASSPTGTTSRIYGYTF
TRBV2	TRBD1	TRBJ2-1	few	TGTGCCAGCGTGATCATTGGGAGACAGGGTAAAAATGAGCAGTTCTTC	CASVIIGRQGKNEQFF
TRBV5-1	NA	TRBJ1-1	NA	TGCGCCAGCAGCAACACAGGGATGAACACTGAAGCTTTCTTT	CASSNTGMNTEAFF
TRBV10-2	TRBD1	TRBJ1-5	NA	TGCGCCAGCAGTGACTGGACAGGGTTCTTTCAGCCCCAGCATTTT	CASSDWTGFFQPQHF
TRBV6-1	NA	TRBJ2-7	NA	TGTGCCAGCAGTGACGAGTGGAGCTCCTACGAGCAGTACTTC	CASSDEWSSYEQYF
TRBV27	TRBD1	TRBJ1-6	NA	TGTGCCAGCAGTTTATCTTTAGGCGGACAGGCTCTTTCCAATTCACCCCTCCACTTT	CASSLSLGGQALSNSPLHF
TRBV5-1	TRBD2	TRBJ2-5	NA	TGCGCCAGCAGCTTGCTAGGACTAGGCCGACAGGAGACCCAGTACTTC	CASSLLGLGRQETQYF
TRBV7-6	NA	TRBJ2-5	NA	TGTGCCAGCAGCTTTGGCCCGGGGCAAGAGACCCAGTACTTC	CASSFGPGQETQYF
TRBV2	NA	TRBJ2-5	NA	TGTGCCAGCAGTGAAGAGGCAGGGGCTCTAGAGACCCAGTACTTC	CASSEEAGALETQYF
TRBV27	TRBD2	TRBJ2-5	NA	TGTGCCAGCAGTCAAAGACTAGCGGGACTGGGGGAGACCCAGTACTTC	CASSQRLAGLGETQYF
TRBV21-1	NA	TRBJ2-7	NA	TGTGCCAGCAGCAGAGAAAGGGAGGGGGGAATCTACGAGCAGTACTTC	CASSREREGGIYEQYF